The 32 T cell receptor beta chains listed next were all sequenced from one sample in a study of T-cell reconstitution after alpha-beta-depleted transplantation in children. Construction of the TCRbeta library involved unique molecular identifiers. Using its own MiXCR run on the PCR reads, TCRdb lists one record per CDR3 protein. The repertoire consists of about 900,000 distinct CDR3 sequences, with about 29% occurring once and the leading ten covering roughly 27%. This material consisted of PBMCs, mostly from graft donor cells, taken 360 days after TCRalphabeta/CD19-depleted stem cell transplant. The receptor set was obtained from a boy in the first two years of life who had a stem cell transplant for SCID, so the T cells may come from the graft donor.

This clonotype was picked up many times. V usage is TRBV5-1 and J usage is TRBJ1-1; no reliable D call. The germline V gene has CDR1 SGHRS and CDR2 YFSETQ. This CDR3 is 13 amino acids long. V lost 0 bases to trimming and J lost 2 bases, with 5 bases between them. The CDR3 DNA sequence: TGCGCCAGCAGCTTGGGGAAAAACACTGAAGCTTTCTTT. It translates to CASSLGKNTEAFF.

This clonotype showed up many times. This rearrangement joins TRBV28 to TRBJ2-7; D is possibly TRBD1 (6 bases). The CDR3 is 13 residues long. Per germline, CDR1 MDHEN and CDR2 SYDVKM. V lost 7 bases to trimming and J lost 5 bases, with 15 bases between them. CDR3 amino acids: CASNSRGSNEQYF. DNA for the CDR3: TGTGCCAGCAACTCCAGGGGTTCCAACGAGCAGTACTTC.

This chain uses TRBV10-3 with TRBJ2-3, with a possible D match to TRBD1 (6 bases). In germline, CDR1 is ENHRY, CDR2 SYGVKD. The CDR3 totals 15 residues. V was cut by 4 bases and J by 2 bases, with 13 bases left in between. The CDR3 coding sequence is TGTGCCATCAGTGCCGACAGGACGTTCACAGATACGCAGTATTTT. Translated: CAISADRTFTDTQYF.

This clonotype was seen a few times. The chain is built from TRBV20-1 and TRBJ2-1, with 7 nucleotides matching TRBD1. From germline, CDR1 is DFQATT and CDR2 SNEGSKA (reference sequence). The CDR3 sequence is 15 residues long. V lost 3 bases and J lost 2; bases outside the gene matches: 7. The CDR3 nucleotides are TGCAGTGCTAGTAAAGGGGGCGACCCCTACAATGAGCAGTTCTTC. Encoded protein: CSASKGGDPYNEQFF.

The chain combines TRBV9 with TRBJ1-2; no definite D call. Looked up from germline, CDR1 is SGDLS and CDR2 is YYNGEE. V dropped 0 bases and J dropped 8 bases, with 17 bases sitting between them. This CDR3 has 15 residues. CDR3 protein: CASSVDPGPIGGYTF. The CDR3 bases are TGTGCCAGCAGCGTAGATCCCGGTCCTATCGGAGGCTACACCTTC.

In its sample, this clonotype was seen once. The chain uses TRBV10-3 and TRBJ2-3, with 10 bases identical to TRBD2. Germline V gene data show CDR1 as ENHRY and CDR2 as SYGVKD. The CDR3 totals 18 residues. Losses at the gene ends were 5 bases for V and 1 base for J; bases not matched to a gene: 12. CDR3 in amino acids: CAISLLLFTSGGTDTQYF. The CDR3 DNA reads as TGTGCCATCAGTTTACTCCTTTTTACTAGCGGGGGCACAGATACGCAGTATTTT.

The chain joins TRBV11-2 to TRBJ2-1; 11 nucleotides line up with TRBD2. J lost 3 bases, V lost 2 bases, and 12 bases had no gene match. The germline V gene has CDR1 SGHAT and CDR2 FQNNGV. The CDR3 is made up of 19 amino acids. CDR3 DNA: TGTGCCAGCAGCTTAAAACTAGCGGGGGTTAATCACCGCTACAATGAGCAGTTCTTC. Translating it yields CASSLKLAGVNHRYNEQFF.

In its sample, this clonotype was seen a few times. This chain joins TRBV20-1 and TRBJ2-1, with 10 bases lining up with TRBD2. The trim removed 2 bases at V and 9 bases at J, leaving 10 bases unmatched. CDR1 and CDR2 (germline): DFQATT, SNEGSKA (reference sequence). This CDR3 comprises 15 residues. CDR3 residues: CSARSGVAGGGEQFF. In nucleotides, the CDR3 is TGCAGTGCTAGATCGGGGGTAGCGGGGGGAGGTGAGCAGTTCTTC.

V usage is TRBV15 and J usage is TRBJ1-2; 8 nucleotides match TRBD1. The CDR3 consists of 15 residues. V trimming: 1 base; J trimming: 8 bases; junction bases outside the gene matches: 9. The V gene's germline CDR1 is LNHNV and CDR2 YYDKDF (reference sequence). This CDR3 reads CATSRVPGGESGYTF. The DNA for the CDR3 is TGTGCCACCAGCAGAGTTCCAGGGGGCGAGTCGGGCTACACCTTC. Using reference TRBV15 and TRBJ1-2 for the parts outside the CDR3, the full variable domain is DAMVIQNPRYQVTQFGKPVTLSCSQTLNHNVMYWYQQKSSQAPKLLFHYYDKDFNNEADTPDNFQSRRPNTSFCFLDIRSPGLGDTAMYLCATSRVPGGESGYTFGSGTRLTVV.

This clonotype has just a few counts. The gene calls are TRBV10-3 and TRBJ2-7, with 8 bases lining up with TRBD1. Germline trimming cut 5 bases from V and 5 bases from J; bases unmatched to any gene: 2. From germline, CDR1 is ENHRY and CDR2 SYGVKD. This CDR3 contains 12 residues. The CDR3 reads CAISLTGDEQYF. In DNA form, the CDR3 reads TGTGCCATCAGTCTGACAGGGGACGAGCAGTACTTC.

This rearrangement joins TRBV28 to TRBJ2-7, with TRBD1 identical over 9 bases. Germline values: CDR1 MDHEN, CDR2 SYDVKM. With V trimmed by 4 bases and J by 1 base, 23 bases remained unmatched. This CDR3 comprises 21 residues. CDR3 region: CASSSIFSGTGLRGGSYEQYF. The CDR3 DNA sequence: TGTGCCAGCAGTTCCATTTTCTCCGGGACAGGGCTAAGGGGGGGGTCCTACGAGCAGTACTTC.

This clonotype was seen many times. Relative to the germline gene, one junction end is altered; a read error may explain this. The chain joins TRBV5-1 to TRBJ1-5, with a possible D match to TRBD1 (5 bases). Germline assignment: CDR1 SGHRS and CDR2 YFSETQ. CDR3 length: 13 residues. The CDR3 coding sequence is TGTGCCAGCAGCTGGGACAGCAATCAGCCCCAGCATTTT. Its protein product is CASSWDSNQPQHF. Complete variable domain (other parts from reference TRBV5-1 and TRBJ1-5): KAGVTQTPRYLIKTRGQQVTLSCSPISGHRSVSWYQQTPGQGLQFLFEYFSETQRNKGNFPGRFSGRQFSNSRSEMNVSTLELGDSALYLCASSWDSNQPQHFGDGTRLSIL.

V gene TRBV7-9 combines with J gene TRBJ2-7; D is possibly TRBD2 (6 bases). The germline V gene encodes CDR1 SEHNR and CDR2 FQNEAQ (reference sequence). Trimming cost V 1 base and J 5 bases, with 15 bases left between them. The CDR3 runs to 15 residues. This CDR3 is CASSLVLPGVDEQYF. For the CDR3, the DNA is TGTGCCAGCAGCTTAGTCCTTCCGGGGGTGGACGAGCAGTACTTC.

This clonotype was found once. This chain connects TRBV4-1 to TRBJ2-3; TRBD2 matches 14 bases. The V segment lost 3 bases and the J segment 0 bases; nucleotides outside the gene matches: 5. CDR1 and CDR2 from the germline V gene are MGHRA and YSYEKL. The CDR3 has 18 residues. CDR3 in amino acids: CASSQGLAGVWSTDTQYF. Here the CDR3 DNA reads TGCGCCAGCAGCCAGGGACTAGCGGGGGTCTGGAGCACAGATACGCAGTATTTT.

This clonotype was seen a few times. The chain is built from TRBV5-5 and TRBJ2-1; D unclear. This CDR3 region has 16 residues. V was shortened by 0 bases and J by 3 bases, with 13 bases between the two germline ends. CDR1 is SGHKS, CDR2 YYEKEE, per germline (reference sequence). CDR3 bases: TGTGCCAGCAGCTTGGAACAATTAAATCTCTACAATGAGCAGTTCTTC. Translation: CASSLEQLNLYNEQFF.

A few counts support this clonotype. V and J are TRBV9 and TRBJ2-1, with D tentatively TRBD2 (6 bases). Per germline, CDR1 SGDLS and CDR2 YYNGEE. The length of the CDR3 is 13 residues. Trimming left V 3 bases short and J 9 bases short, with 13 bases between. CDR3 nucleotides: TGTGCCAGCAGCGCAAACCCTAGCGTTGAGCAGTTCTTC. It specifies CASSANPSVEQFF.

The chain couples TRBV4-1 to TRBJ1-3; a possible D gene is TRBD1 (5 bases). Germline lookup yields CDR1 MGHRA and CDR2 YSYEKL. V gave up 1 base and J gave up 2 bases, with 12 bases separating them. This CDR3 has 16 amino acids. The CDR3 DNA reads as TGCGCCAGCAGCCAAGGCGGGCGGACAACTGGAAACACCATATATTTT. Translating it yields CASSQGGRTTGNTIYF.

This clonotype was seen a handful of times. The genes are TRBV5-6 and TRBJ2-2, with D uncertain. The CDR3 spans 16 residues. CDR1 and CDR2 from the germline V gene are SGHDT and YYEEEE. With 0 bases removed from V and 3 bases from J, the gap between germline ends came to 12 bases. The CDR3 is CASSLGGRTYTGELFF. The CDR3, as DNA: TGTGCCAGCAGCTTGGGAGGCAGGACCTACACCGGGGAGCTGTTTTTT.

This clonotype appeared many times. At one of its ends the junction is not consistent with the germline gene, which may arise from a read error. The CDR3 loop is CASSLDRGAYEQYF. CDR3 coding DNA: TGTGCCAGCAGCTTGGACAGGGGGGCCTACGAGCAGTACTTC. The chain has TRBV5-1 and TRBJ2-7, with 10 bases fitting TRBD1. Germline assignment: CDR1 SGHRS and CDR2 YFSETQ. The CDR3 is 14 residues long.

This clonotype was counted only a few times. This rearrangement joins TRBV2 to TRBJ1-2; no firm D call. With 3 bases removed from V and 4 bases from J, the gap between germline ends came to 3 bases. The CDR3 consists of 11 residues. Germline values: CDR1 SNHLY, CDR2 FYNNEI. CDR3 nucleotide sequence: TGTGCCAGCAGTGACCGCTATGGCTACACCTTC. Amino acids: CASSDRYGYTF. Filled out from reference TRBV2 and TRBJ1-2, the complete variable domain reads EPEVTQTPSHQVTQMGQEVILRCVPISNHLYFYWYRQILGQKVEFLVSFYNNEISEKSEIFDDQFSVERPDGSNFTLKIRSTKLEDSAMYFCASSDRYGYTFGSGTRLTVV.

The chain couples TRBV7-9 to TRBJ1-2, with unresolved D. Trimming stripped 0 bases from V and 6 bases from J, with 14 bases between. CDR1 is SEHNR and CDR2 is FQNEAQ in the germline V gene (reference sequence). This CDR3 spans 15 amino acids. DNA of the CDR3: TGTGCCAGCAGCTTAGCCCTCGGCCGGACGGATGGCTACACCTTC. Amino acid sequence: CASSLALGRTDGYTF. Together with reference TRBV7-9 and TRBJ1-2, the CDR3 gives the full variable domain: DTGVSQNPRHKITKRGQNVTFRCDPISEHNRLYWYRQTLGQGPEFLTYFQNEAQLEKSRLLSDRFSAERPKGSFSTLEIQRTEQGDSAMYLCASSLALGRTDGYTFGSGTRLTVV.

The chain recombines TRBV12-3 or TRBV12-4 with TRBJ1-2; 7 bases fit TRBD1. Trimming removed 3 bases from V and 5 bases from J; junction bases left unmatched: 9. The CDR3 has 15 amino acids. The CDR3 region is CASSFEGQVQYGYTF. As DNA, the CDR3 is TGTGCCAGCAGTTTCGAAGGACAGGTCCAATATGGCTACACCTTC.

This clonotype was seen at least ten times. The chain carries TRBV4-3 and TRBJ2-7, with no clear D. In germline, CDR1 is LGHNA, CDR2 YSLEER. The V end lost 1 base, the J end lost 1 base, and 8 bases lay between the germline ends. This CDR3 spans 14 amino acids. In nucleotides, the CDR3 is TGCGCCAGCAGCCAAGTCTGGGATTCCTACGAGCAGTACTTC. This sequence encodes CASSQVWDSYEQYF.

DNA of the CDR3: TGCGCCAGCAGCGAGGGACAGTCGAGCTCTGGAAACACCATATATTTT. It yields the protein CASSEGQSSSGNTIYF. The chain recombines TRBV5-1 with TRBJ1-3; 7 bases are a match to TRBD1. Losses at the gene ends were 4 bases for V and 0 bases for J; bases not matched to a gene: 7. Germline V lookup: CDR1 SGHRS, CDR2 YFSETQ. The CDR3 consists of 16 residues.

The chain has TRBV3-1 and TRBJ2-3, with a tentative D call TRBD2 (5 bases). The CDR3 sequence is 15 residues long. The germline CDR1 and CDR2 sequences are LGHDT and YNNKEL (reference sequence). The ends were cut back, 4 bases at V and 2 bases at J, with 13 bases in the middle. The CDR3 DNA sequence: TGTGCCAGCAGCCGGCGGCCGGGGAACACAGATACGCAGTATTTT. Translated, it gives CASSRRPGNTDTQYF.

J is TRBJ1-4 and V is TRBV6-1, with 8 bases matching TRBD1. CDR1 MNHNS and CDR2 SASEGT come from the germline V gene. Germline trimming cut 6 bases from V and 6 bases from J; bases unmatched to any gene: 3. The CDR3 runs 13 residues. The DNA for the CDR3 is TGTGCCAGCAGCCGGACAGGGCATGAAAAACTGTTTTTT. Protein product: CASSRTGHEKLFF.

This clonotype was picked up a small number of times. The chain links TRBV4-1 to TRBJ2-3; D is unclear. The CDR3 runs 15 residues. Trimming pared 5 bases from V and 0 bases from J, leaving 12 bases between. Germline assignment: CDR1 MGHRA and CDR2 YSYEKL. As DNA, the CDR3 is TGCGCCAGCAGCTTCTCTGGCCCTAGCACAGATACGCAGTATTTT. Its protein product is CASSFSGPSTDTQYF.

This clonotype was seen more than once but under ten times. V and J are TRBV2 and TRBJ2-1; D gene uncertain. Trimming stripped 1 base from V and 9 bases from J, with 10 bases between. CDR3 length equals 13 residues. Germline-derived CDR1 and CDR2 are SNHLY and FYNNEI. CDR3 sequence reads: CASSEELSSEQFF. The CDR3 nucleotides read TGTGCCAGCAGTGAAGAGCTTTCGAGTGAGCAGTTCTTC.

The sample holds a few counts of this clonotype. The chain couples TRBV20-1 to TRBJ1-1; 8 positions agree with TRBD1. The V and J ends lost 6 bases and 6 bases, in that order; junction bases with no gene match: 9. The CDR3 spans 13 residues. Germline-derived CDR1 and CDR2 are DFQATT and SNEGSKA (reference sequence). The CDR3 reads CSAPSDRASEAFF. The CDR3 DNA reads as TGCAGTGCACCGTCGGACAGGGCATCTGAAGCTTTCTTT.

The chain combines TRBV12-3 or TRBV12-4 with TRBJ1-5; 7 bases line up with TRBD1. CDR3 length: 13 amino acids. With 6 bases clipped from V and 6 bases from J, the junction kept 5 bases outside the gene matches. The DNA for the CDR3 is TGTGCCAGCAGGAACCAGGGGGGTCAGCCCCAGCATTTT. Its protein is CASRNQGGQPQHF.

The V call is TRBV11-1, the J call TRBJ2-7, with D uncertain. The CDR3 covers 10 residues. Germline lookup yields CDR1 SGHAT and CDR2 FQDESV (reference sequence). V lost 5 bases, J lost 5 bases, and 4 bases lay in between. CDR3 region: CASSLHEQYF. CDR3 sequence (DNA): TGTGCCAGCAGCCTCCACGAGCAGTACTTC.

The rearrangement joins TRBV7-6 to TRBJ1-3; 8 bases line up with TRBD1. CDR3 size: 17 residues. V was pared by 2 bases and J by 3 bases, with 9 bases of the junction left unmatched. Germline CDR1 is SGHVS and CDR2 is FNYEAQ. The CDR3 DNA follows: TGTGCCAGCAGCTTATTGGCCGGACAGGGATATGGAAACACCATATATTTT. Translating it yields CASSLLAGQGYGNTIYF. Using reference TRBV7-6 and TRBJ1-3 for the parts outside the CDR3, the full variable domain is GAGVSQSPRYKVTKRGQDVALRCDPISGHVSLYWYRQALGQGPEFLTYFNYEAQQDKSGLPNDRFSAERPEGSISTLTIQRTEQRDSAMYRCASSLLAGQGYGNTIYFGEGSWLTVV.